These 5 T cell receptor beta chains share one sample of origin, sequenced in a study of PD-1 blockade in classical Hodgkin lymphoma. All patients relapsed after autologous stem cell transplantation, and brentuximab vedotin exposure varied. Some clones are missing from TCRdb's copy, which holds only in-frame ones; the method was immunoSEQ multiplex PCR. This table holds roughly 31,000 clones, about 71% found once. Sequencing was performed on peripheral blood mononuclear cells (PBMCs), taken before the second cycle of nivolumab. These receptor sequences come from a human donor with classical Hodgkin lymphoma.

The chain employs TRBV4-2 and TRBJ1-4; D is unresolved. The V and J ends lost 3 bases and 5 bases respectively, with 7 bases between them. The CDR3 spans 13 residues. Germline CDR1 is LGHNA and CDR2 is YNFKEQ. The CDR3 loop reads CASSQEANEKLFF. The CDR3 DNA is TGTGCCAGCAGCCAGGAGGCCAATGAAAAACTGTTTTTT.

V gene TRBV5-1 combines with J gene TRBJ2-7, with D possibly TRBD1 on 5 matching bases. This CDR3 comprises 18 residues. V lost 0 bases, J lost 2 bases, and 21 bases lay in between. Germline V gene data show CDR1 as SGHRS and CDR2 as YFSETQ. The CDR3 reads CASSLVADSFLGAYEQYF. The CDR3 DNA sequence: TGCGCCAGCAGCTTGGTCGCAGACAGTTTCCTAGGGGCCTACGAGCAGTACTTC. The full variable domain, rest sourced from reference TRBV5-1 and TRBJ2-7, is KAGVTQTPRYLIKTRGQQVTLSCSPISGHRSVSWYQQTPGQGLQFLFEYFSETQRNKGNFPGRFSGRQFSNSRSEMNVSTLELGDSALYLCASSLVADSFLGAYEQYFGPGTRLTVT.

The chain carries TRBV2 and TRBJ2-2; 8 bases map to TRBD1. The germline V gene encodes CDR1 SNHLY and CDR2 FYNNEI. V dropped 6 bases and J dropped 5; count of bases not matched to a gene: 8. The CDR3 has 15 amino acids. CDR3 sequence reads: CASSAGTGQTGELFF. The CDR3 nucleotides read TGTGCCAGCAGCGCCGGGACAGGTCAAACCGGGGAGCTGTTTTTT.

This clone was seen once. This sequence joins TRBV4-1 and TRBJ2-7; 7 bases map to TRBD2. The V segment lost 0 bases and the J segment 3 bases; nucleotides outside the gene matches: 11. Germline V CDR1 and CDR2: MGHRA, YSYEKL. This CDR3 contains 17 residues. CDR3 sequence reads: CASSQDWPGGPLYEQYF. CDR3 bases: TGCGCCAGCAGCCAAGATTGGCCGGGAGGCCCGCTCTACGAGCAGTACTTC.

The sample holds a few counts of this clone. This chain uses TRBV30 with TRBJ2-3, with 8 bases lining up with TRBD2. The germline CDR1 and CDR2 sequences are GTSNPN and SVGIG (reference sequence). The CDR3 runs to 16 residues. V lost 1 base to trimming and J lost 6 bases; unmatched junction nucleotides: 12. Here the CDR3 DNA reads TGTGCCTGGAGTGACTACCTCGGGGGGGCCAGGGATACGCAGTATTTT. Its translation is CAWSDYLGGARDTQYF.